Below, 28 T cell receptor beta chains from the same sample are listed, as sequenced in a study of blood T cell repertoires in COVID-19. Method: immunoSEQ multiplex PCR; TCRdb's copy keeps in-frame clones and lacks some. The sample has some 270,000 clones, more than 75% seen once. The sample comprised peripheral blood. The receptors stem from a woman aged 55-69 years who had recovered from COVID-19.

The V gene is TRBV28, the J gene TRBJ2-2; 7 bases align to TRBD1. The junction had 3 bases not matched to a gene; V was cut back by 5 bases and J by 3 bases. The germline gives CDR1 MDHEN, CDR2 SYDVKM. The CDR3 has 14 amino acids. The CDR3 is CASSPGTDTGELFF. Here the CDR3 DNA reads TGTGCCAGCAGTCCCGGGACAGACACCGGGGAGCTGTTTTTT.

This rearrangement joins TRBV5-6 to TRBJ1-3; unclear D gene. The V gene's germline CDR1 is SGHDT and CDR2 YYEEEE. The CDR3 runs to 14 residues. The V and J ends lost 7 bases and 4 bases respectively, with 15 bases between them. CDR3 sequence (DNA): TGTGCCAGCCGCGACTCCCGGTGGGGAAACACCATATATTTT. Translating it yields CASRDSRWGNTIYF. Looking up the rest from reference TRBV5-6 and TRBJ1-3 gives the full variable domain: DAGVTQSPTHLIKTRGQQVTLRCSPKSGHDTVSWYQQALGQGPQFIFQYYEEEERQRGNFPDRFSGHQFPNYSSELNVNALLLGDSALYLCASRDSRWGNTIYFGEGSWLTVV.

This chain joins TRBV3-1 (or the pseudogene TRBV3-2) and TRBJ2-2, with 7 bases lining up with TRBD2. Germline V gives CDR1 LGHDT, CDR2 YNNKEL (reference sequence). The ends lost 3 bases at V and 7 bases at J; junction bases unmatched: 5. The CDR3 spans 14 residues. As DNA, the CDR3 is TGTGCCAGCAGCCATTCCGGGGGGAACGGGGAGCTGTTTTTT. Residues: CASSHSGGNGELFF.

DNA of the CDR3: TGTGCAAGTCGCTCCCGGTCCCGCGGGGTTAGGAATCAGCCCCAGCATTTT. Translating gives CASRSRSRGVRNQPQHF. The chain carries TRBV12-2 and TRBJ1-5. TRBV12-2 is annotated as a pseudogene. The CDR3 loop spans 17 amino acids.

The CDR3 region is CASSYGQGFSEAFF. CDR3 coding DNA: TGCGCCAGCAGCTACGGACAGGGGTTCTCTGAAGCTTTCTTT. This chain links TRBV5-1 with TRBJ1-1; 9 bases fit TRBD1. After removal of 3 bases from V and 6 bases from J, the junction contained 6 bases not matched to a gene. The germline V gene encodes CDR1 SGHRS and CDR2 YFSETQ. This CDR3 has 14 residues.

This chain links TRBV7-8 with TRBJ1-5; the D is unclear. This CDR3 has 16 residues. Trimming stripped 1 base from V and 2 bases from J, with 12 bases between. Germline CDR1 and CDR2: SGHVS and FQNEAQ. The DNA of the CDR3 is TGTGCCAGCAGCTTAGTGTTTTGGCAGGGCAATCAGCCCCAGCATTTT. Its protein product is CASSLVFWQGNQPQHF.

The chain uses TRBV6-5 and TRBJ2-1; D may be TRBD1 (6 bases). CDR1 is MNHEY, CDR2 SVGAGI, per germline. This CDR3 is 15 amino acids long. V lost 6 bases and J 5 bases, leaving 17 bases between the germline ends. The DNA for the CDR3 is TGTGCCAGCAGAATACAGGGAAACCCTCACAATGAGCAGTTCTTC. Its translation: CASRIQGNPHNEQFF.

CDR3 sequence reads: CASSLRGGWGQPQHF. The DNA of the CDR3 is TGTGCCAGCAGCTTACGTGGGGGCTGGGGTCAGCCCCAGCATTTT. The chain carries TRBV7-2 and TRBJ1-5, with D possibly TRBD1 on 6 matching bases. Germline V gives CDR1 SGHTA, CDR2 FQGNSA. V lost 2 bases and J lost 6, with 14 bases in between. This CDR3 has 15 residues.

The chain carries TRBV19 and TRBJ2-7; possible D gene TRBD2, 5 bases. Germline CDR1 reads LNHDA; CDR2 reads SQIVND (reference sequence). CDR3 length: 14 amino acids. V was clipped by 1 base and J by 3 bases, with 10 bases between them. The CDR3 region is CASSIGTGFYEQYF. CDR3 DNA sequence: TGTGCCAGTAGTATAGGGACGGGGTTCTACGAGCAGTACTTC.

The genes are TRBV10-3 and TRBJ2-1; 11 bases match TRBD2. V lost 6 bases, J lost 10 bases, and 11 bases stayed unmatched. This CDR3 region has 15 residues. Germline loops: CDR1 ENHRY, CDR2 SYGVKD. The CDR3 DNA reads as TGTGCCATCAGGGCTAGCGGGGGGACGGGTGGGGAGCAGTTCTTC. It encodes CAIRASGGTGGEQFF.

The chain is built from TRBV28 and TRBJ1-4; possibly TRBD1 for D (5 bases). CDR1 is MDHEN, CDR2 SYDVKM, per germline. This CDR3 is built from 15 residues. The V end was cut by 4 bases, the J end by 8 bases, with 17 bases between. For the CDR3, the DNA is TGTGCCAGCAGTTCCAGACAGTTTAAAGGCGAAAAACTGTTTTTT. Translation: CASSSRQFKGEKLFF. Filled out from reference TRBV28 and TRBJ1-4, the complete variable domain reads DVKVTQSSRYLVKRTGEKVFLECVQDMDHENMFWYRQDPGLGLRLIYFSYDVKMKEKGDIPEGYSVSREKKERFSLILESASTNQTSMYLCASSSRQFKGEKLFFGSGTQLSVL.

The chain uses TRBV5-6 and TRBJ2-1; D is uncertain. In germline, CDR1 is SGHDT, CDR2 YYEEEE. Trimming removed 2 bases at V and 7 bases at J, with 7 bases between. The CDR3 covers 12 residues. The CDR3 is CASSLWPNEQFF. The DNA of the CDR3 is TGTGCCAGCAGCTTATGGCCGAATGAGCAGTTCTTC.

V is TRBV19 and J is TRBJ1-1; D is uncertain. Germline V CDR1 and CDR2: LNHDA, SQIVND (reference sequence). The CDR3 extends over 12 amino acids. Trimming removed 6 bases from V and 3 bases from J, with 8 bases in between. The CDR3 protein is CASSWGDTEAFF. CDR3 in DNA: TGTGCCAGTAGCTGGGGAGACACTGAAGCTTTCTTT. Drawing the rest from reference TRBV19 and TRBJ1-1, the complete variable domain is DGGITQSPKYLFRKEGQNVTLSCEQNLNHDAMYWYRQDPGQGLRLIYYSQIVNDFQKGDIAEGYSVSREKKESFPLTVTSAQKNPTAFYLCASSWGDTEAFFGQGTRLTVV.

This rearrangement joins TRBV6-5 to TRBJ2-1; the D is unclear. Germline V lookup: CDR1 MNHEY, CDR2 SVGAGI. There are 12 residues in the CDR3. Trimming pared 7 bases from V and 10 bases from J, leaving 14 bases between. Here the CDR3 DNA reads TGTGCCAGCAAAGATAGGAACAGCGAGCAGTTCTTC. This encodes CASKDRNSEQFF.

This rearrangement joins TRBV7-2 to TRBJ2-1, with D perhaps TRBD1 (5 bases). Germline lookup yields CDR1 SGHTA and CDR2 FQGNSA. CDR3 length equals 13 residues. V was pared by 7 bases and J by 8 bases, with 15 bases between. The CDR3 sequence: CASNQGVIDEQFF. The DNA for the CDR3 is TGTGCCAGCAACCAGGGCGTGATAGATGAGCAGTTCTTC.

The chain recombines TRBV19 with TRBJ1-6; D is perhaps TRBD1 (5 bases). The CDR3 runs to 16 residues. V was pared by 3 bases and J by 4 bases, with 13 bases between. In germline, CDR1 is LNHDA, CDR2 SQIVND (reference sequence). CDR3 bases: TGTGCCAGTAGTATTGCCTGGACATTTTATAATTCACCCCTCCACTTT. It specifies CASSIAWTFYNSPLHF.

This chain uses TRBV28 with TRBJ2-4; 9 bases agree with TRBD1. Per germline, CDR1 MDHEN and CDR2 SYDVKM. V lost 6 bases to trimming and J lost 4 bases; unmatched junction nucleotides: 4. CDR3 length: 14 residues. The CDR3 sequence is CASRGQGDKNIQYF. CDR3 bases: TGTGCCAGCAGGGGACAGGGAGATAAAAACATTCAGTACTTC.

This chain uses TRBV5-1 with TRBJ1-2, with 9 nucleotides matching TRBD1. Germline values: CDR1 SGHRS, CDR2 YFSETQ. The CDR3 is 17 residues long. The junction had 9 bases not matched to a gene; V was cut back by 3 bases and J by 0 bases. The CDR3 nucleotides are TGCGCCAGCAGCTGGGCTGGGACAGGGCTAGCTAACTATGGCTACACCTTC. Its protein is CASSWAGTGLANYGYTF. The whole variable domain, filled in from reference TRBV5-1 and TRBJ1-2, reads KAGVTQTPRYLIKTRGQQVTLSCSPISGHRSVSWYQQTPGQGLQFLFEYFSETQRNKGNFPGRFSGRQFSNSRSEMNVSTLELGDSALYLCASSWAGTGLANYGYTFGSGTRLTVV.

CDR3 coding DNA: TGTGCCAGCATCGGACGGGAGAGCTCCTACGAGCAGTACTTC. The encoded protein is CASIGRESSYEQYF. The chain carries TRBV6-5 and TRBJ2-7; D might be TRBD2 (6 bases). V shed 7 bases and J shed 0 bases, with 13 bases lying between them. CDR1 is MNHEY and CDR2 is SVGAGI in the germline V gene. The CDR3 covers 14 residues.

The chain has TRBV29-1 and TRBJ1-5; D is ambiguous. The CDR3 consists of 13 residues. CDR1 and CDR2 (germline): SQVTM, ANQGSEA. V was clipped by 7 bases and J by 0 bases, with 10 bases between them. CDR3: CSAVGSSNQPQHF. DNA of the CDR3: TGCAGCGCCGTGGGGAGTAGCAATCAGCCCCAGCATTTT.

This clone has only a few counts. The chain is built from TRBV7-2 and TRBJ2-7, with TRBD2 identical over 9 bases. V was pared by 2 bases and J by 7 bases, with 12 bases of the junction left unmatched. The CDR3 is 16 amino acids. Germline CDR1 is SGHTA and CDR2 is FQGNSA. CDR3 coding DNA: TGTGCCAGCAGCTTAAAGGGGCTAGCGGGGAGAAGTGAGCAGTACTTC. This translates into CASSLKGLAGRSEQYF.

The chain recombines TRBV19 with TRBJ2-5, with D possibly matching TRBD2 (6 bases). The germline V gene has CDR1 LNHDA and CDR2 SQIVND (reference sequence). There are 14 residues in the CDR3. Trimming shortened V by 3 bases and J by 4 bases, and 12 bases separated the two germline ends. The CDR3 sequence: CASSITGERETQYF. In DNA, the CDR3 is TGTGCCAGTAGTATCACGGGGGAGAGAGAGACCCAGTACTTC. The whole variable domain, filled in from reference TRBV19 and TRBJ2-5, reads DGGITQSPKYLFRKEGQNVTLSCEQNLNHDAMYWYRQDPGQGLRLIYYSQIVNDFQKGDIAEGYSVSREKKESFPLTVTSAQKNPTAFYLCASSITGERETQYFGPGTRLLVL.

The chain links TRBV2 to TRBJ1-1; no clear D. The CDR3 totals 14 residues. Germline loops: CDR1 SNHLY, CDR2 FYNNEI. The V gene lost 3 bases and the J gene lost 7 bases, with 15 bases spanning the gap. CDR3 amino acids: CASSDRPGDYEAFF. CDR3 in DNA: TGTGCCAGCAGTGACCGGCCGGGAGACTATGAAGCTTTCTTT.

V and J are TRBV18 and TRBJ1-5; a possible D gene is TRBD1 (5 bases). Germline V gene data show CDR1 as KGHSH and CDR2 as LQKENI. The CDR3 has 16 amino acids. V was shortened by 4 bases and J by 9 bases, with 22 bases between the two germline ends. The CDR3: CASSLQGSGGDRPQHF. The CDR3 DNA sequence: TGTGCCAGCTCACTCCAGGGATCGGGGGGAGATCGGCCCCAGCATTTT. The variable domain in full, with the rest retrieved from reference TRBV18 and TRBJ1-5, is NAGVMQNPRHLVRRRGQEARLRCSPMKGHSHVYWYRQLPEEGLKFMVYLQKENIIDESGMPKERFSAEFPKEGPSILRIQQVVRGDSAAYFCASSLQGSGGDRPQHFGDGTRLSIL.

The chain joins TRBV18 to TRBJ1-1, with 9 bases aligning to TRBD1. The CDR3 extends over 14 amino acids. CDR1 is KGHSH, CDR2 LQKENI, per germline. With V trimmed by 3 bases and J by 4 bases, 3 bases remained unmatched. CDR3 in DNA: TGTGCCAGCTCACCGATGACAGGGGGCACTGAAGCTTTCTTT. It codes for CASSPMTGGTEAFF.

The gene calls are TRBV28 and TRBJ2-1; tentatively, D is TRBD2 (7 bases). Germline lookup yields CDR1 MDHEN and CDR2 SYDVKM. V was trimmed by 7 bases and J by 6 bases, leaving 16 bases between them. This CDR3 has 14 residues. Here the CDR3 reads CASNSPGGRNEQFF. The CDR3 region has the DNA TGTGCCAGCAATTCGCCCGGGGGGCGCAATGAGCAGTTCTTC.

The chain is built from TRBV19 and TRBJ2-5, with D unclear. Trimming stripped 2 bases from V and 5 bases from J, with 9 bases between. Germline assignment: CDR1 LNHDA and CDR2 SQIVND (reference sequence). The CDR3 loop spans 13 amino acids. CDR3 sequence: CASSITGRETQYF. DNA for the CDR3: TGTGCCAGTAGTATAACGGGTCGGGAGACCCAGTACTTC.

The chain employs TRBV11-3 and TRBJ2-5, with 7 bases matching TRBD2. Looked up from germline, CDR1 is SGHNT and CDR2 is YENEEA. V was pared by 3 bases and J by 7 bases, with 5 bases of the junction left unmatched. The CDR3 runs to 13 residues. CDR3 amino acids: CASSFGGGGTQYF. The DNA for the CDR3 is TGTGCCAGCAGCTTCGGCGGGGGAGGGACCCAGTACTTC. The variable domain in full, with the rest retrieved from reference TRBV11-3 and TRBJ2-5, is EAGVVQSPRYKIIEKKQPVAFWCNPISGHNTLYWYLQNLGQGPELLIRYENEEAVDDSQLPKDRFSAERLKGVDSTLKIQPAELGDSAVYLCASSFGGGGTQYFGPGTRLLVL.